Each of the 5 T cell receptor beta chains below was sequenced from the same sample in a study of T cell responses to AZD1222 COVID-19 vaccine. TCRdb's copy holds only in-frame clones and misses some; the assay was immunoSEQ multiplex PCR. This table has just under 150,000 clones, roughly nine tenths appearing once. Source: peripheral blood, taken 28 days after the second AZD1222 dose. All receptors come from an adult who received the AZD1222 COVID-19 vaccine.

This chain links TRBV25-1 with TRBJ2-1; D call uncertain. The CDR3 is 16 amino acids. The V end lost 5 bases, the J end lost 2 bases, and 16 bases lay between the germline ends. Per germline, CDR1 MGHDK and CDR2 SYGVNS. The CDR3 bases are TGTGCCAGCAGTACCTTGTCTTGGGAAACCTACAATGAGCAGTTCTTC. It specifies CASSTLSWETYNEQFF.

The chain couples TRBV6-2 or TRBV6-3 to TRBJ2-1; 9 nucleotides align to TRBD2. V lost 0 bases, J lost 6 bases, and 0 bases stayed unmatched. Per germline, CDR1 MNHEY and CDR2 SVGEGT. This CDR3 has 14 amino acids. CDR3 in amino acids: CASSYSTSGNEQFF. For the CDR3, the DNA is TGTGCCAGCAGTTACTCGACTAGCGGCAATGAGCAGTTCTTC.

This sequence joins TRBV7-9 and TRBJ2-4; 8 positions agree with TRBD1. The CDR3 covers 18 residues. CDR1 and CDR2 (germline): SEHNR, FQNEAQ (reference sequence). V lost 6 bases, J lost 5 bases, and 18 bases stayed unmatched. The CDR3 protein is CASRPGTGKIRVQNIQYF. DNA of the CDR3: TGTGCCAGCAGACCCGGGACAGGTAAGATTCGGGTTCAAAACATTCAGTACTTC.

The chain links TRBV4-3 to TRBJ2-1, with no clear D. CDR3 length: 15 amino acids. Trimming shortened V by 4 bases and J by 6 bases, and 16 bases separated the two germline ends. Germline V CDR1 and CDR2: LGHNA, YSLEER. The CDR3 is CASSPSSNPANEQFF. The CDR3 coding sequence is TGCGCCAGCAGCCCGTCTTCTAACCCTGCCAATGAGCAGTTCTTC.

The chain employs TRBV5-6 and TRBJ2-1; TRBD2 agrees at 7 bases. The CDR3 runs to 16 residues. Losses at the gene ends were 4 bases for V and 1 base for J; bases not matched to a gene: 8. CDR1 and CDR2 from the germline V gene are SGHDT and YYEEEE. The CDR3 region is CASSPDRLASYNEQFF. DNA for the CDR3: TGTGCCAGCAGCCCCGATCGACTAGCTTCCTACAATGAGCAGTTCTTC.